Listed below are T cell receptor beta chains from one sample, sequenced in a study of human T cells and chemical hapten exposure. TCRdb itself ran the RACE reads through MiXCR, one entry per CDR3 protein. The sample contains about 180,000 distinct CDR3 sequences, more than 25% of which appear only once. The source material was whole blood, sampled in connection with sensitization to the hapten diphenylcyclopropenone (DPC). These TCRs come from a woman in her thirties with alopecia areata. Some clones in this sample may be carry-over from other donors' samples. CDR3s include the opening cysteine and the closing phenylalanine or tryptophan. The order of the fields is J gene, clone size, V gene, D gene, CDR3 protein, CDR3 DNA. D genes are given only for firm matches. Size is stated for part of the rows, as once, few or many counts, or as a class when the clone is expanded.

j_call: TRBJ1-4; clone_size: .; v_call: TRBV6-2/TRBV6-3; d_call: .; cdr3_aa: CASGLEKLFF; cdr3_nt: TGTGCCAGCGGGCTAGAAAAACTGTTTTTT
j_call: TRBJ2-5; clone_size: few; v_call: TRBV3-1; d_call: .; cdr3_aa: CASSQEGLLQETQYF; cdr3_nt: TGTGCCAGCAGCCAAGAAGGACTCTTACAAGAGACCCAGTACTTC
j_call: TRBJ1-4; clone_size: .; v_call: TRBV27; d_call: .; cdr3_aa: CASSFTPTNEKLFF; cdr3_nt: TGTGCCAGCAGTTTCACCCCAACTAATGAAAAACTGTTTTTT
j_call: TRBJ2-5; clone_size: .; v_call: TRBV20-1; d_call: .; cdr3_aa: CSATTLARGEGIQYF; cdr3_nt: TGCAGTGCTACGACTCTAGCTCGGGGAGAGGGTATCCAGTACTTC
j_call: TRBJ2-3; clone_size: once; v_call: TRBV20-1; d_call: .; cdr3_aa: CSAIFPRGDTQYF; cdr3_nt: TGCAGTGCTATTTTCCCCCGCGGAGATACGCAGTATTTT
j_call: TRBJ1-5; clone_size: .; v_call: TRBV20-1; d_call: TRBD1; cdr3_aa: CSASIGQGKGVPQHF; cdr3_nt: TGCAGTGCTTCGATCGGACAGGGTAAGGGGGTGCCCCAGCATTTT
j_call: TRBJ2-1; clone_size: few; v_call: TRBV29-1; d_call: TRBD2; cdr3_aa: CSVGEGNSYNEQFF; cdr3_nt: TGCAGCGTTGGGGAGGGAAACTCCTACAATGAGCAGTTCTTC
j_call: TRBJ1-2; clone_size: .; v_call: TRBV28; d_call: .; cdr3_aa: CASSFRGRGYTF; cdr3_nt: TGTGCCAGCAGTTTCAGGGGTCGGGGCTACACCTTC
j_call: TRBJ2-5; clone_size: .; v_call: TRBV7-2; d_call: TRBD1; cdr3_aa: CASSLTPRDRETQYF; cdr3_nt: TGTGCCAGCAGCTTAACGCCCCGGGACAGAGAGACCCAGTACTTC
j_call: TRBJ2-3; clone_size: .; v_call: TRBV28; d_call: .; cdr3_aa: CASSFPGRTDTQYF; cdr3_nt: TGTGCCAGCAGTTTTCCCGGGCGCACAGATACGCAGTATTTT
j_call: TRBJ1-2; clone_size: few; v_call: TRBV20-1; d_call: .; cdr3_aa: CSASLGPTNYGYTF; cdr3_nt: TGCAGTGCTAGCCTAGGTCCCACTAACTATGGCTACACCTTC
j_call: TRBJ2-1; clone_size: few; v_call: TRBV6-5; d_call: TRBD2; cdr3_aa: CASTQSGTSPYNEQFF; cdr3_nt: TGTGCCAGCACCCAGTCCGGGACTAGTCCCTACAATGAGCAGTTCTTC
j_call: TRBJ2-3; clone_size: .; v_call: TRBV29-1; d_call: .; cdr3_aa: CSVGDIREYF; cdr3_nt: TGCAGCGTTGGAGACATAAGGGAGTATTTT
j_call: TRBJ2-1; clone_size: .; v_call: TRBV9; d_call: .; cdr3_aa: CASSVSGRDQGEQFF; cdr3_nt: TGTGCCAGCAGCGTGTCTGGACGCGATCAAGGGGAGCAGTTCTTC
j_call: TRBJ2-2; clone_size: few; v_call: TRBV4-3; d_call: .; cdr3_aa: CASSRVLNTGELFF; cdr3_nt: TGCGCCAGCAGCCGCGTATTGAACACCGGGGAGCTGTTTTTT
j_call: TRBJ2-1; clone_size: .; v_call: TRBV20-1; d_call: TRBD2; cdr3_aa: CSVSGQGGDEQFF; cdr3_nt: TGCAGTGTGAGTGGGCAGGGAGGGGATGAGCAGTTCTTC
j_call: TRBJ1-3; clone_size: .; v_call: TRBV5-5; d_call: .; cdr3_aa: CASSLGGDTIYF; cdr3_nt: TGTGCCAGCAGCTTGGGAGGAGACACCATATATTTT